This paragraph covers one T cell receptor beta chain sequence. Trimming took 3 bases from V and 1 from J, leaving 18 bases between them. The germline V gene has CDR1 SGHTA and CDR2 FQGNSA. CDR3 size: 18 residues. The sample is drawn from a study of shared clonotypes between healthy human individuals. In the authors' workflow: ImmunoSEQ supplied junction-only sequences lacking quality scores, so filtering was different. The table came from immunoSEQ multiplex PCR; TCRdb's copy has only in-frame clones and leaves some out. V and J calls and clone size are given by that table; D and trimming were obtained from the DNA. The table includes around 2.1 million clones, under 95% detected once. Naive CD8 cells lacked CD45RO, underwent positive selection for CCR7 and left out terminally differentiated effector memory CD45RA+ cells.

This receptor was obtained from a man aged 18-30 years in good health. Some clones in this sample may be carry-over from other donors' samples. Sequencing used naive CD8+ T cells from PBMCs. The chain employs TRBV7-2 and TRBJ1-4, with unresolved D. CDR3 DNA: TGTGCCAGCAGCTTGAGAAATGCGGTAGACGTAACTAATGAAAAACTGTTTTTT. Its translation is CASSLRNAVDVTNEKLFF.